This T cell receptor beta chain is drawn from a study of cytomegalovirus exposure and HLA in healthy donors. Findings of the study overall: Upon later analysis, TCR association rates were observed to vary by HLA locus, being highest for DRB1 and lowest for HLA-C.

In this sample, this clone turned up a few times. The target antigen is unknown. Germline loops: CDR1 SQVTM, CDR2 ANQGSEA. CDR3 length equals 13 residues. The germline V and J ends were trimmed by 8 bases and 4 bases, with 17 bases remaining between them. Both 60 Vbeta primers and 13 Jbeta primers went into the PCR. Libraries were prepared by immunoSEQ multiplex PCR; TCRdb keeps only in-frame clonotypes and omits some of them. This sample has some 51,000 clones; over 55% occur once, and the top ten carry about 35%. V is TRBV29-1 and J is TRBJ2-5; maybe TRBD1 (6 bases). Sequenced sample: PBMCs. This TCR was sampled from a man aged 40-49 years in good health and CMV-seropositive. In DNA, the CDR3 is TGCAGCTTCGAACTGGGGGCTGGAGAGACCCAGTACTTC. It codes for CSFELGAGETQYF.